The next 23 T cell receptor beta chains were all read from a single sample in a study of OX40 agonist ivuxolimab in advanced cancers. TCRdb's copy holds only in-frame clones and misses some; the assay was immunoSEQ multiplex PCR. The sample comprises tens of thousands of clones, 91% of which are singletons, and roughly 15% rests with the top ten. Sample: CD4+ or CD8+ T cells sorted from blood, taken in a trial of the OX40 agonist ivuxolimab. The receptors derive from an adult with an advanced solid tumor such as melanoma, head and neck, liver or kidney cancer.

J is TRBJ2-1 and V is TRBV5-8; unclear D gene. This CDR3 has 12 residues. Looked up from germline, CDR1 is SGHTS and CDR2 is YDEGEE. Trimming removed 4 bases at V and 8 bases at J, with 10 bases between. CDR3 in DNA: TGTGCCAGCAGCCCTGGGTATGATGAGCAGTTCTTC. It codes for CASSPGYDEQFF. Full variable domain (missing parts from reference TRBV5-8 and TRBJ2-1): EAGVTQSPTHLIKTRGQQATLRCSPISGHTSVYWYQQALGLGLQFLLWYDEGEERNRGNFPPRFSGRQFPNYSSELNVNALELEDSALYLCASSPGYDEQFFGPGTRLTVL.

The CDR3 nucleotides are TGTGCCAGTAGTCCAGGGAGCAATTCACCCCTCCACTTT. Its protein product is CASSPGSNSPLHF. The chain couples TRBV19 to TRBJ1-6, with a tentative D call TRBD1 (5 bases). Germline V gene sequence: CDR1 LNHDA, CDR2 SQIVND (reference sequence). The ends were cut back, 5 bases at V and 7 bases at J, with 9 bases in the middle. There are 13 residues in the CDR3.

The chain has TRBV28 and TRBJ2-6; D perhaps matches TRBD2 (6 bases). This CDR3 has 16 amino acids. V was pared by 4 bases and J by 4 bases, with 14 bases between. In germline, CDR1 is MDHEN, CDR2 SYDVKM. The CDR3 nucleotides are TGTGCCAGCAGTTGGGAGGACATATCCGGGGCCAACGTCCTGACTTTC. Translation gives CASSWEDISGANVLTF.

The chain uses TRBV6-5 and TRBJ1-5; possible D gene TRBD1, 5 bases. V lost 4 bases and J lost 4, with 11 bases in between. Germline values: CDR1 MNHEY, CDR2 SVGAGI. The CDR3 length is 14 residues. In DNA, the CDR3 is TGTGCCAGCAGTTCCGTGCGGGGGAATCAGCCCCAGCATTTT. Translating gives CASSSVRGNQPQHF.

CDR3 protein: CASSESAASGYNEQFF. For the CDR3, the DNA is TGCGCCAGCAGTGAGTCAGCCGCTAGCGGCTACAATGAGCAGTTCTTC. This chain links TRBV10-1 with TRBJ2-1; TRBD2 matches at 7 bases. In germline, CDR1 is WNHNN, CDR2 SYGVQD (reference sequence). The V gene end was trimmed by 0 bases and the J gene end by 3 bases; junction bases not matched to a gene: 5. The CDR3 has 16 amino acids.

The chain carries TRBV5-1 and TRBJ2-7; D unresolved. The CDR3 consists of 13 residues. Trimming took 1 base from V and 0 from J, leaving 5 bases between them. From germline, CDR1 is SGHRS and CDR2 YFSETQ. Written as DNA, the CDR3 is TGCGCCAGCAGCTTGACCGCCTCCTACGAGCAGTACTTC. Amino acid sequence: CASSLTASYEQYF.

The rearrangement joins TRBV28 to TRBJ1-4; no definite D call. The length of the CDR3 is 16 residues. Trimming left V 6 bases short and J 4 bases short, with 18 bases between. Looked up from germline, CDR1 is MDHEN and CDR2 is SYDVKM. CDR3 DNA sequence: TGTGCCAGCAGCCCCAACGGAGCGAGCCTTAATGAAAAACTGTTTTTT. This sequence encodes CASSPNGASLNEKLFF.

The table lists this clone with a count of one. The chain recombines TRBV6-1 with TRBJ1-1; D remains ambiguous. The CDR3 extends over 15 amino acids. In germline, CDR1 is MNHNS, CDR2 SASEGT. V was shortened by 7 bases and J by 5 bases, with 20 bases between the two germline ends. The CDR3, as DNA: TGTGCCAGCAACACCCGTGAGGGAGCGGGGACTGAAGCTTTCTTT. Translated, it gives CASNTREGAGTEAFF.

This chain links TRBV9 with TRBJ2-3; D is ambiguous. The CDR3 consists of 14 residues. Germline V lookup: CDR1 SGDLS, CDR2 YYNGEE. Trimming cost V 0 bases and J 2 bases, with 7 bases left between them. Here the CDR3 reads CASSVAVPTDTQYF. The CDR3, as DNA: TGTGCCAGCAGCGTAGCCGTACCCACAGATACGCAGTATTTT.

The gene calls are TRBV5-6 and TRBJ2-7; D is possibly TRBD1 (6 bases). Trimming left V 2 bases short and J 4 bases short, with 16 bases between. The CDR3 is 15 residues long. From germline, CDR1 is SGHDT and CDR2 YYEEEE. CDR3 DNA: TGTGCCAGCAGCTTCCGGGACACTGAGGGGTACGAGCAGTACTTC. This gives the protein CASSFRDTEGYEQYF.

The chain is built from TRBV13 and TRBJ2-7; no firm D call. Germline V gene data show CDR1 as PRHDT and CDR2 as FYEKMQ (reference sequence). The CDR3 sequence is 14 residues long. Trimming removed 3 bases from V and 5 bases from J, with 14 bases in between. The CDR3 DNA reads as TGTGCCAGCAGCTTGGTCGGCCGAAAGGACGAGCAGTACTTC. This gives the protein CASSLVGRKDEQYF.

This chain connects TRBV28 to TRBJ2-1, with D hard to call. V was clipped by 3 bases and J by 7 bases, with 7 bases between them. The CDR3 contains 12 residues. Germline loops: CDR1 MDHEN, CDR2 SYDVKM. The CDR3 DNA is TGTGCCAGCAGTTTCCCCGGTAATGAGCAGTTCTTC. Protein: CASSFPGNEQFF.

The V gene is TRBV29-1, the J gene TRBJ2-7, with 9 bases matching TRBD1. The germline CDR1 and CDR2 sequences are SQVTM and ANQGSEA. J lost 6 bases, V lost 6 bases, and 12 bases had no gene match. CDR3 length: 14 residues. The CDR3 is CSVNGGDRAVEQYF. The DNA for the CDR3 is TGCAGCGTCAACGGAGGGGACAGGGCTGTCGAGCAGTACTTC.

CDR3 DNA: TGCGCCAGCAGCCCATACCCCTCTAGTGGCAATGAGCAGTTCTTC. Encoded protein: CASSPYPSSGNEQFF. The rearrangement uses TRBV4-3 and TRBJ2-1, with no clear D. This CDR3 comprises 15 residues. Germline V gene lookup returns CDR1 LGHNA and CDR2 YSLEER. The V gene lost 4 bases and the J gene lost 6 bases, with 16 bases spanning the gap.

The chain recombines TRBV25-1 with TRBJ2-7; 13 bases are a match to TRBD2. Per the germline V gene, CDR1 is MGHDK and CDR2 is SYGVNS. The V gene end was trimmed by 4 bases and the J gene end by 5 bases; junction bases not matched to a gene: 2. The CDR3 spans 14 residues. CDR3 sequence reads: CASSVGLAGDEQYF. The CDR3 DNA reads TGTGCCAGCAGTGTAGGACTAGCGGGAGACGAGCAGTACTTC.

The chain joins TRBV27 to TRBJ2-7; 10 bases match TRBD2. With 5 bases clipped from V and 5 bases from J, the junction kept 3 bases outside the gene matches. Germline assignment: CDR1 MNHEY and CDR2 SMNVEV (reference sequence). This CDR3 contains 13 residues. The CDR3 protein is CASSLAGVNEQYF. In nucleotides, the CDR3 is TGTGCCAGCAGTCTAGCGGGAGTAAACGAGCAGTACTTC.

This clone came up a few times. Written as DNA, the CDR3 is TGCAGTGTTCCCGGGGCCGAGCAGTTCTTC. This gives the protein CSVPGAEQFF. This chain uses TRBV20-1 with TRBJ2-1; either TRBD1 or TRBD2 may supply D (5 bases each). The germline V gene has CDR1 DFQATT and CDR2 SNEGSKA (reference sequence). The CDR3 has 10 residues. V lost 7 bases, J lost 10 bases, and 11 bases lay in between.

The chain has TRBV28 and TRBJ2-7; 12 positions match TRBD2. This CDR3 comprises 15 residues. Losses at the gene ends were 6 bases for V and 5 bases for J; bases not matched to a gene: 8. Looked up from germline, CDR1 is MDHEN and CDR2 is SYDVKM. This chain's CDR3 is CASRRGTSGLDEQYF. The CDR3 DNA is TGTGCCAGCAGACGAGGGACTAGCGGGTTGGACGAGCAGTACTTC. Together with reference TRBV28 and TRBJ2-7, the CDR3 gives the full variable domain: DVKVTQSSRYLVKRTGEKVFLECVQDMDHENMFWYRQDPGLGLRLIYFSYDVKMKEKGDIPEGYSVSREKKERFSLILESASTNQTSMYLCASRRGTSGLDEQYFGPGTRLTVT.

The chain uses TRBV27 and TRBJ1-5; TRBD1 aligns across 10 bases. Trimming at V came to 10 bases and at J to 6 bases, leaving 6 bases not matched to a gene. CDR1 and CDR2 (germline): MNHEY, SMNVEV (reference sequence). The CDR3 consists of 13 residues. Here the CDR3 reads CATGTGVSQPQHF. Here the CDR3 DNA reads TGTGCCACCGGGACAGGGGTTTCTCAGCCCCAGCATTTT.

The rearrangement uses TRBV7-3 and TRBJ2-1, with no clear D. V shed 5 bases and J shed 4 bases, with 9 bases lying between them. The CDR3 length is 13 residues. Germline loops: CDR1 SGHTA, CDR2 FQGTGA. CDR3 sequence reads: CASSLQAYNEQFF. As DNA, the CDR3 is TGTGCCAGCAGCCTCCAAGCGTACAATGAGCAGTTCTTC.

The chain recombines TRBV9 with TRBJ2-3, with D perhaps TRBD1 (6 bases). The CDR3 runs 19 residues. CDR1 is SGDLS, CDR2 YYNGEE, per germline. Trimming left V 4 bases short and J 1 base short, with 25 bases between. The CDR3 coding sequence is TGTGCCAGCAGCCCAAGGGCACAGGGTATGATGGTCGGCACAGATACGCAGTATTTT. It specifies CASSPRAQGMMVGTDTQYF.

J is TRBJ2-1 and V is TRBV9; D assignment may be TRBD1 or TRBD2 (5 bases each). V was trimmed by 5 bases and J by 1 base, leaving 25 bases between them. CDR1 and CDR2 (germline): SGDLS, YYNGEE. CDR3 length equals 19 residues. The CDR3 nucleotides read TGTGCCAGCAGTTTACCTCTAGCTCGGGACCAACAATCCTACAATGAGCAGTTCTTC. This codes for CASSLPLARDQQSYNEQFF.

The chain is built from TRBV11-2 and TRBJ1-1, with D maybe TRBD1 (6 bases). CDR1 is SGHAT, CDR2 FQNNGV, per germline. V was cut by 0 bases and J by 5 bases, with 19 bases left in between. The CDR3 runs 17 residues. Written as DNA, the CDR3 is TGTGCCAGCAGCTTAGATTTCCGAACACAGAGGGGGACTGAAGCTTTCTTT. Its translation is CASSLDFRTQRGTEAFF.